This T cell receptor (beta chain) was retrieved from a study of blood T cell repertoires in COVID-19. Study-level information: PBMCs, B-cell-depleted T cells, or T cells were the source of the cDNA or gDNA that made up the material.

This clone was seen only once. As originally analysed: Cell counts per sample came from amplifying reference gene primers. Generated by immunoSEQ multiplex PCR, the TCRdb table keeps only in-frame clones and is missing some. Clone size and the V and J calls come from that table; the DNA yielded D and trimming. The sample lists around 100,000 clones; approximately 86% were seen once. Trimming took 5 bases from V and 4 from J, leaving 24 bases between them. The V gene's germline CDR1 is SEHNR and CDR2 FQNEAQ (reference sequence). The CDR3 totals 18 residues. The chain is built from TRBV7-9 and TRBJ2-1; possibly TRBD2 for D (6 bases). The sample consisted of peripheral blood. This TCR came from a human donor in a cohort sampled during active COVID-19. The CDR3 loop is CASSPRNYGAGRYNEQFF. CDR3 nucleotides: TGTGCCAGCAGCCCCCGTAATTATGGGGCGGGACGATACAATGAGCAGTTCTTC.